These 3 T cell receptor beta chains came from one sample sequenced in a study of blood T cell repertoires in COVID-19. Libraries were prepared by immunoSEQ multiplex PCR; TCRdb keeps only in-frame clonotypes and omits some of them. Counted here are about 430,000 clones, around 89% occurring once; the ten biggest clones make up approximately 0.96%. The material sequenced was PBMCs or T cells enriched from blood (not recorded which). These receptors all come from a woman in her twenties or thirties with acute COVID-19.

The chain uses TRBV6-4 and TRBJ1-4, with 7 bases fitting TRBD1. Per germline, CDR1 MRHNA and CDR2 SNTAGT. V lost 7 bases to trimming and J lost 2 bases; unmatched junction nucleotides: 4. The CDR3 spans 14 residues. Written as DNA, the CDR3 is TGTGCCAGCATCGACAGGGCGACTAATGAAAAACTGTTTTTT. Translation: CASIDRATNEKLFF.

V gene TRBV30 combines with J gene TRBJ2-6; 9 bases align to TRBD1. Germline CDR1 and CDR2: GTSNPN and SVGIG (reference sequence). The V segment lost 7 bases and the J segment 2 bases; nucleotides outside the gene matches: 6. The CDR3 contains 15 residues. This CDR3 is CAYYRGLPGANVLTF. CDR3 bases: TGTGCCTACTACAGGGGGCTGCCTGGGGCCAACGTCCTGACTTTC.

The chain links TRBV21-1 to TRBJ2-3; TRBD2, the table's D call, lacks a check against the DNA. TRBV21-1 is given as a pseudogene. The length of the CDR3 is 17 residues. The CDR3 loop reads CASSKVLERGETDTQYF. The CDR3 coding sequence is TGTGCCAGCAGCAAAGTTCTCGAGCGGGGGGAGACAGATACGCAGTATTTT.